Described below is a single T cell receptor (beta chain) sequence and its context. This sample stems from a study of T cell changes during pregnancy in multiple sclerosis. The data were produced by immunoSEQ multiplex PCR, yet TCRdb's version contains in-frame clones alone and is incomplete. The repertoire consists of tens of thousands of clones, with 94% occurring once and the leading ten covering over 1.5%. Germline assignment: CDR1 MNHNS and CDR2 SASEGT. There are 13 residues in the CDR3. Trimming took 4 bases from V and 5 from J; bases not matched to a gene: 2. The TCR was taken from a female donor with multiple sclerosis, enrolled in a pregnancy study. The chain carries TRBV6-1 and TRBJ1-5; TRBD1 matches at 7 bases. The sequencing used peripheral blood, collected in the third trimester of pregnancy. CDR3 protein: CASSVTGHQPQHF. In DNA, the CDR3 is TGTGCCAGCAGTGTGACAGGGCATCAGCCCCAGCATTTT.